This T cell receptor beta chain is drawn from a study of blood T cell repertoires in COVID-19. About the study: Specimens from acute and convalescent COVID-19 originated in the United States, Italy and Spain.

The assay was immunoSEQ multiplex PCR, and TCRdb's table has in-frame clones only and misses some. Here the sample spans about 430,000 clones, 80% to 90% being singletons. The sequencing sample was made of peripheral blood. The sequence was obtained from a man younger than 30 with COVID-19, enrolled during active disease.

CDR3 bases: TGTGCCAGTAGTTCTGGTACGCGGGGGGGCTGGGATGAGCAGTTCTTC. Translation gives CASSSGTRGGWDEQFF. J is TRBJ2-1 and V is TRBV19, with 9 bases lining up with TRBD2. This CDR3 is built from 16 residues. J lost 8 bases, V lost 5 bases, and 13 bases had no gene match. The germline gives CDR1 LNHDA, CDR2 SQIVND (reference sequence). The complete variable domain, with remaining parts taken from reference TRBV19 and TRBJ2-1, reads DGGITQSPKYLFRKEGQNVTLSCEQNLNHDAMYWYRQDPGQGLRLIYYSQIVNDFQKGDIAEGYSVSREKKESFPLTVTSAQKNPTAFYLCASSSGTRGGWDEQFFGPGTRLTVL.